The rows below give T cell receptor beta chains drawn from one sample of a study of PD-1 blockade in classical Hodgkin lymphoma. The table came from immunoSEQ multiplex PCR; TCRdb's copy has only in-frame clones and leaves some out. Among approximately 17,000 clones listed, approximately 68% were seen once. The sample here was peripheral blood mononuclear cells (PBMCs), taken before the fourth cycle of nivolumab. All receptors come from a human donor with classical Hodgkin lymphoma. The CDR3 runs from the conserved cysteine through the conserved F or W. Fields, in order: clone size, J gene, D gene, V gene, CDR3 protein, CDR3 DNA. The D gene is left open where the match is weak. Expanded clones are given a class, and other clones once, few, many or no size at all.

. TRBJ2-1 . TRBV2 CASYVGGDSYNEQFF TGTGCCAGCTACGTTGGCGGGGACTCCTACAATGAGCAGTTCTTC
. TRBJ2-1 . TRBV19 CASSSRSGLSYNEQFF TGTGCCAGTAGTTCACGGAGCGGGCTCTCCTACAATGAGCAGTTCTTC
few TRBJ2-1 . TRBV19 CASSWSSYNEQFF TGTGCCAGTAGTTGGAGCTCCTACAATGAGCAGTTCTTC
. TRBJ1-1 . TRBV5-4 CASSLWAPYSPRGSGTEAFF TGTGCCAGCAGCTTGTGGGCCCCCTATTCCCCGCGGGGTTCGGGCACTGAAGCTTTCTTT
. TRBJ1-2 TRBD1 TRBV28 CASSSPGQGLRNYGYTF TGTGCCAGCAGTTCACCGGGACAGGGCCTCCGTAACTATGGCTACACCTTC
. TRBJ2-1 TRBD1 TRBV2 CASRAGGGYNEQFF TGTGCCAGCAGAGCAGGGGGCGGGTACAATGAGCAGTTCTTC
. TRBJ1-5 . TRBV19 CASSIGWDVYQPQHF TGTGCCAGTAGTATAGGGTGGGACGTGTATCAGCCCCAGCATTTT
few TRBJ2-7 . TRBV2 CASSLGGTPSYEQYF TGTGCCAGCAGCCTTGGCGGGACCCCCTCCTACGAGCAGTACTTC
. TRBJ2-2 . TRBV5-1 CASSFHRENTGELFF TGCGCCAGCAGCTTCCACAGGGAGAACACCGGGGAGCTGTTTTTT
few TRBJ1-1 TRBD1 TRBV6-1 CASMRQGTEAFF TGTGCCAGCATGCGACAGGGGACTGAAGCTTTCTTT
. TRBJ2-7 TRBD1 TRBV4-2 CASSPYRGLSYEQYF TGTGCCAGCAGCCCATACAGGGGGTTGTCCTACGAGCAGTACTTC
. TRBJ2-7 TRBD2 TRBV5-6 CASSFGLAGLGEQYF TGTGCCAGCAGCTTTGGACTAGCGGGCCTTGGTGAGCAGTACTTC
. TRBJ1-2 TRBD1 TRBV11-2 CASKTQGAGYGYTF TGTGCCAGCAAAACTCAGGGGGCTGGCTATGGCTACACCTTC
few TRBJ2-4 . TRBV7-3 CASSLNGETSGGSKNIQYF TGTGCCAGCAGCTTAAATGGGGAGACCTCCGGAGGGTCCAAAAACATTCAGTACTTC
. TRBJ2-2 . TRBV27 CASSPYTGELFF TGTGCCAGCAGTCCTTACACCGGGGAGCTGTTTTTT
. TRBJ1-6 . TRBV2 CASSETTGSRWNSPLHF TGTGCCAGCAGTGAAACCACAGGGTCCCGGTGGAATTCACCCCTCCACTTT
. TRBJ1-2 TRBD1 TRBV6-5 CASSETGAYGYTF TGTGCCAGCAGCGAGACAGGGGCCTATGGCTACACCTTC
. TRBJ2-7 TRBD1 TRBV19 CASSFGQGSNEQYF TGTGCCAGTAGTTTCGGACAGGGATCCAACGAGCAGTACTTC
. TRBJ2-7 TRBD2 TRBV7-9 CASSQGLAGAYIYEQYF TGTGCCAGCAGCCAGGGACTAGCGGGAGCCTACATCTACGAGCAGTACTTC
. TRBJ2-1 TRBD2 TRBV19 CASSIVPSGNNEQFF TGTGCCAGTAGTATAGTCCCTAGCGGGAACAATGAGCAGTTCTTC
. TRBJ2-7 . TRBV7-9 CASSLSGREDEQYF TGTGCCAGCAGCTTAAGCGGCAGGGAGGACGAGCAGTACTTC
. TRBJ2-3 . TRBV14 CASSQTTRLDTQYF TGTGCCAGCAGCCAGACGACTAGGTTGGATACGCAGTATTTT